This T cell receptor (beta chain) was captured in a study of blood T cell repertoires in COVID-19. For the study at large: Acute and convalescent COVID-19 specimens originated in the United States, Italy and Spain.

The V end lost 1 base, the J end lost 12 bases, and 10 bases lay between the germline ends. CDR3 size: 13 residues. The germline CDR1 and CDR2 sequences are MNHEY and SVGAGI. Method: immunoSEQ multiplex PCR; TCRdb's copy keeps in-frame clones and lacks some. The sample consists of about 290,000 clones, 89% of them appearing once. V gene TRBV6-5 combines with J gene TRBJ1-6; possibly TRBD1 for D (5 bases). The receptor was derived from a woman younger than 45 with COVID-19, enrolled during active disease. The sample consisted of peripheral blood. The CDR3 DNA sequence: TGTGCCAGCAGTTACTTAGGGGCTGTACCCCTCCACTTT. Its translation is CASSYLGAVPLHF.